This T cell receptor (beta chain) is drawn from a study of metastatic and nonmetastatic thyroid tumors. In the study overall: Where malignant and benign thyroid patients were concerned, repertoires were compared across blood and tumor or nodule tissue.

General study findings and limits: Significantly greater TCR beta diversity was reportedly found in malignant thyroid tumors than in benign nodules (in blood and tumor).

TCRdb re-called clones from the PCR reads using MiXCR. The table includes approximately 14,000 clones, 3% to 4.5% detected once. CDR1 and CDR2 from the germline V gene are SGHAT and FQNNGV. The ends were cut back, 5 bases at V and 5 bases at J, with 16 bases in the middle. The CDR3 consists of 14 residues. All patients were treatment-naive before thyroid surgery. This clone has only a few counts. What it binds is unknown. The V call is TRBV11-2, the J call TRBJ2-7; D remains ambiguous. The sample was tumor tissue. The origin of this receptor is a female donor with papillary thyroid cancer or a benign thyroid nodule (not recorded which). Some clones in this sample may be carry-over from other donors' samples. CDR3 in DNA: TGTGCCAGCAGCCTGTACGCCGGTGTGGACGAGCAGTACTTC. Translation gives CASSLYAGVDEQYF.